The 5 T cell receptor beta chains given below trace back to one sample, sequenced in a study of OX40 agonist ivuxolimab in advanced cancers. Repertoires were generated with immunoSEQ multiplex PCR, while TCRdb's copy carries only in-frame clones and drops some. The sample includes roughly 20,000 clones, around 83% seen only once; the top ten take about 10%. Source: CD4+ or CD8+ T cells sorted from blood, taken in a trial of the OX40 agonist ivuxolimab. Receptors were obtained from an adult with an advanced solid tumor such as melanoma, head and neck, liver or kidney cancer.

The chain employs TRBV28 and TRBJ1-1; D not certain. From germline, CDR1 is MDHEN and CDR2 SYDVKM. The V and J ends lost 7 bases and 3 bases respectively, with 18 bases between them. The CDR3 has 15 residues. CDR3 residues: CASIYSYREDTEAFF. The CDR3, as DNA: TGTGCCAGCATCTACAGTTATCGGGAAGACACTGAAGCTTTCTTT.

The chain is built from TRBV6-6 and TRBJ2-1, with 8 nucleotides matching TRBD2. Trimming took 5 bases from V and 0 from J; bases not matched to a gene: 3. The length of the CDR3 is 15 residues. Germline assignment: CDR1 MNHNY and CDR2 SVGAGI (reference sequence). In nucleotides, the CDR3 is TGTGCCAGCAGTAACCTAGCGGGCTCCTACAATGAGCAGTTCTTC. This encodes CASSNLAGSYNEQFF.

The chain couples TRBV15 to TRBJ2-2; D may be TRBD1 or TRBD2 (5 bases each). Trimming took off 0 bases at V and 0 bases at J, with 8 bases between the two ends. This CDR3 comprises 16 residues. The germline gives CDR1 LNHNV, CDR2 YYDKDF (reference sequence). This CDR3 is CATSREGTPNTGELFF. In DNA form, the CDR3 reads TGTGCCACCAGCAGAGAGGGGACCCCGAACACCGGGGAGCTGTTTTTT. Looking up the rest from reference TRBV15 and TRBJ2-2 gives the full variable domain: DAMVIQNPRYQVTQFGKPVTLSCSQTLNHNVMYWYQQKSSQAPKLLFHYYDKDFNNEADTPDNFQSRRPNTSFCFLDIRSPGLGDTAMYLCATSREGTPNTGELFFGEGSRLTVL.

This clone was found once. This chain connects TRBV25-1 to TRBJ1-5; D is ambiguous. The CDR3 is 13 amino acids. V lost 3 bases to trimming and J lost 11 bases, with 14 bases between them. Germline assignment: CDR1 MGHDK and CDR2 SYGVNS. The CDR3 spells CASSESRSRAQHF. The CDR3 bases are TGTGCCAGCAGTGAGTCTAGGTCCCGGGCCCAGCATTTT.

The V gene is TRBV11-1, the J gene TRBJ2-7; D call uncertain. Deletions cut 1 base from V and 2 bases from J, with 18 bases between. The CDR3 length is 17 residues. Germline-derived CDR1 and CDR2 are SGHAT and FQDESV (reference sequence). The CDR3 region is CASSLGGVDGSPYEQYF. CDR3 DNA sequence: TGTGCCAGCAGCTTAGGTGGAGTTGATGGATCACCCTACGAGCAGTACTTC.